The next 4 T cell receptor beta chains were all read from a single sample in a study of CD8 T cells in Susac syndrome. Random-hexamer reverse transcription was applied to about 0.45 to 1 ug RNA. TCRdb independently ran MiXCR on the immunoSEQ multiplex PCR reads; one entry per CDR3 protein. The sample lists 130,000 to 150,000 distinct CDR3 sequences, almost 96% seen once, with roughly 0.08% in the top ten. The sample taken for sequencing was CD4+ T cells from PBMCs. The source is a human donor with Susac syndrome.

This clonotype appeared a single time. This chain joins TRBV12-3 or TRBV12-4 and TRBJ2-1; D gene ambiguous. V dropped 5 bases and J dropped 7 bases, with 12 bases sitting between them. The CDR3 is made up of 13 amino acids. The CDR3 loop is CASSPSSRNEQFF. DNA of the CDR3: TGTGCCAGCAGTCCGAGTTCCCGGAATGAGCAGTTCTTC.

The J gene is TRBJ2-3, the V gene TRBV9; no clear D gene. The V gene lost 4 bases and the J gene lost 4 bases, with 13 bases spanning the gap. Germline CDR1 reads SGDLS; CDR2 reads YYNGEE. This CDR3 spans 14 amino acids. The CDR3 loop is CASSSELAADTQYF. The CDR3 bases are TGTGCCAGCAGCTCCGAGTTGGCGGCAGATACGCAGTATTTT.

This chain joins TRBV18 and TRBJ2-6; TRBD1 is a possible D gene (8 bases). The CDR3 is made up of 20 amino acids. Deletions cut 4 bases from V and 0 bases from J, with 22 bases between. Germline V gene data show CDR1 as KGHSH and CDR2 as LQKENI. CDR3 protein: CASSRRIADREGSGANVLTF. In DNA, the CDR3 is TGTGCCAGCTCACGCCGGATAGCGGACAGGGAGGGCTCTGGGGCCAACGTCCTGACTTTC.

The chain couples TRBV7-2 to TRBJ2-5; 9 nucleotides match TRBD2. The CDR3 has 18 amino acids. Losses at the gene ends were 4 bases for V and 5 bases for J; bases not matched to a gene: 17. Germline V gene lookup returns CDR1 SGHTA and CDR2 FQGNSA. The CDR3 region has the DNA TGTGCCAGCAGCTCAACCCGGGGGTCTAGCGGGATACGGGAGACCCAGTACTTC. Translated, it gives CASSSTRGSSGIRETQYF.